The 25 T cell receptor beta chains below were found in one sample sequenced in a study of radiotherapy plus CTLA-4 blockade in lung cancer. Here immunoSEQ multiplex PCR was the method, and the copy in TCRdb shows in-frame clones only, minus some. The table has 70,000 to 100,000 clones, 86% seen once. The specimen was peripheral blood, collected from a patient treated with radiotherapy plus ipilimumab. Receptors were obtained from a human donor with non-small cell lung cancer who had a partial response to radiotherapy plus ipilimumab.

V gene TRBV20-1 combines with J gene TRBJ1-1; no clear D. The CDR3 covers 11 residues. The V and J ends lost 5 bases and 3 bases respectively, with 7 bases between them. From germline, CDR1 is DFQATT and CDR2 SNEGSKA (reference sequence). The CDR3 is CSASGYTEAFF. Here the CDR3 DNA reads TGCAGTGCTTCGGGGTACACTGAAGCTTTCTTT.

The J gene is TRBJ1-2, the V gene TRBV28, with 11 positions matching TRBD1. The germline gives CDR1 MDHEN, CDR2 SYDVKM. The V and J ends lost 6 bases and 4 bases, in that order; junction bases with no gene match: 4. The CDR3 loop spans 14 amino acids. CDR3 bases: TGTGCCAGCAGGGGGACAGGGGGGGTCTATGGCTACACCTTC. Translating it yields CASRGTGGVYGYTF.

The CDR3 sequence is CASSPRLAGGGNTGELFF. In DNA, the CDR3 is TGTGCCAGCAGCCCCCGACTAGCGGGAGGTGGGAACACCGGGGAGCTGTTTTTT. The V and J genes are TRBV7-9 and TRBJ2-2; 13 bases are shared with TRBD2. There are 18 residues in the CDR3. Germline values: CDR1 SEHNR, CDR2 FQNEAQ (reference sequence). The junction had 7 bases not matched to a gene; V was cut back by 5 bases and J by 1 base.

V usage is TRBV7-8 and J usage is TRBJ2-7, with 7 bases matching TRBD1. V shed 2 bases, J shed 2 bases, and the junction held 3 bases outside the gene matches. From germline, CDR1 is SGHVS and CDR2 FQNEAQ. This CDR3 is 14 amino acids long. CDR3 region: CASSLLDRPYEQYF. The CDR3 region has the DNA TGTGCCAGCAGCTTACTGGACAGGCCCTACGAGCAGTACTTC.

The rearrangement joins TRBV6-1 to TRBJ2-3; D gene unclear. This CDR3 has 12 amino acids. Germline-derived CDR1 and CDR2 are MNHNS and SASEGT. V dropped 2 bases and J dropped 5 bases, with 5 bases sitting between them. The CDR3 coding sequence is TGTGCCAGCAGTGAACATCAAGATACGCAGTATTTT. Its translation is CASSEHQDTQYF.

This sequence joins TRBV5-5 and TRBJ2-4, with 11 bases that match TRBD2. The length of the CDR3 is 14 residues. The trim removed 3 bases at V and 9 bases at J, leaving 5 bases unmatched. Per germline, CDR1 SGHKS and CDR2 YYEKEE (reference sequence). CDR3 DNA: TGTGCCAGCAGCTGGGGACTAGCGGCCGGCATTCAGTACTTC. Translating it yields CASSWGLAAGIQYF.

V and J are TRBV6-1 and TRBJ2-5, with 7 nucleotides matching TRBD1. The germline V gene has CDR1 MNHNS and CDR2 SASEGT. V shed 5 bases, J shed 3 bases, and the junction held 9 bases outside the gene matches. CDR3 length equals 15 residues. The chain's CDR3 is CASSQPGTAEETQYF. The CDR3 coding sequence is TGTGCCAGCAGTCAACCAGGGACAGCCGAAGAGACCCAGTACTTC.

The chain joins TRBV15 to TRBJ2-1; TRBD2 agrees at 9 bases. The CDR3 extends over 18 amino acids. Germline trimming cut 0 bases from V and 0 bases from J; bases unmatched to any gene: 6. The germline gives CDR1 LNHNV, CDR2 YYDKDF (reference sequence). CDR3 loop: CATSRDILSGSSYNEQFF. The CDR3 coding sequence is TGTGCCACCAGCAGAGATATACTTAGCGGGAGCTCCTACAATGAGCAGTTCTTC.

This clone occurred once. J is TRBJ2-5 and V is TRBV14; TRBD2 aligns across 14 bases. The V and J ends lost 3 bases and 9 bases, in that order; junction bases with no gene match: 6. CDR3 length equals 15 residues. CDR1 SGHDN and CDR2 FVKESK come from the germline V gene. The CDR3 region is CASSHMTSGRGAQYF. The CDR3 region has the DNA TGTGCCAGCAGCCACATGACTAGCGGGAGGGGGGCCCAGTACTTC.

The chain links TRBV6-5 to TRBJ1-4; TRBD1 matches 8 bases. The CDR3 runs 12 residues. Germline V gene data show CDR1 as MNHEY and CDR2 as SVGAGI. The junction had 0 bases not matched to a gene; V was cut back by 4 bases and J by 8 bases. CDR3 DNA: TGTGCCAGCAGTTGGGACAGGGAAAAACTGTTTTTT. The encoded protein is CASSWDREKLFF.

V is TRBV18 and J is TRBJ1-5, with 7 bases matching TRBD1. V lost 2 bases to trimming and J lost 5 bases; unmatched junction nucleotides: 3. Looked up from germline, CDR1 is KGHSH and CDR2 is LQKENI. The CDR3 spans 14 residues. CDR3 nucleotides: TGTGCCAGCTCACCATCAACAGGGGATCAGCCCCAGCATTTT. Its protein is CASSPSTGDQPQHF.

V is TRBV5-1 and J is TRBJ2-7; D may be TRBD1 (6 bases). V was shortened by 4 bases and J by 3 bases, with 11 bases between the two germline ends. The germline CDR1 and CDR2 sequences are SGHRS and YFSETQ. The CDR3 has 13 residues. The CDR3 is CASSDGTSYEQYF. DNA of the CDR3: TGCGCCAGCAGCGACGGGACAAGCTACGAGCAGTACTTC.

This chain links TRBV29-1 with TRBJ1-2; 7 bases match TRBD1. This CDR3 is built from 14 residues. Germline V gene data show CDR1 as SQVTM and CDR2 as ANQGSEA. The ends lost 1 base at V and 5 bases at J; junction bases unmatched: 7. In nucleotides, the CDR3 is TGCAGCGTTGAAGGGGACAGTGCAAATTATGGCTACACCTTC. Amino acid sequence: CSVEGDSANYGYTF.

This rearrangement joins TRBV28 to TRBJ1-2; D perhaps matches TRBD1 (5 bases). The ends were cut back, 4 bases at V and 4 bases at J, with 16 bases in the middle. The CDR3 length is 15 residues. In germline, CDR1 is MDHEN, CDR2 SYDVKM. The CDR3 DNA reads TGTGCCAGCAGTTACCAACAGGAATGGATCTATGGCTACACCTTC. Protein sequence: CASSYQQEWIYGYTF.

This clone was seen a few times. The chain is built from TRBV28 and TRBJ1-3, with TRBD1 as a possible D gene (5 bases). Germline values: CDR1 MDHEN, CDR2 SYDVKM. The CDR3 length is 15 residues. V was trimmed by 5 bases and J by 0 bases, leaving 11 bases between them. This CDR3 reads CASSRQLSSGNTIYF. CDR3 in DNA: TGTGCCAGCAGTAGACAGTTAAGCTCTGGAAACACCATATATTTT. Supplemented by reference TRBV28 and TRBJ1-3, the full variable domain reads DVKVTQSSRYLVKRTGEKVFLECVQDMDHENMFWYRQDPGLGLRLIYFSYDVKMKEKGDIPEGYSVSREKKERFSLILESASTNQTSMYLCASSRQLSSGNTIYFGEGSWLTVV.

The V gene is TRBV28, the J gene TRBJ1-4, with D possibly being TRBD1 (6 bases). The CDR3 covers 15 residues. The germline gives CDR1 MDHEN, CDR2 SYDVKM. V was shortened by 6 bases and J by 0 bases, with 11 bases between the two germline ends. As DNA, the CDR3 is TGTGCCAGCAGATCAGGGGAGCCAACTAATGAAAAACTGTTTTTT. Protein sequence: CASRSGEPTNEKLFF.

The chain uses TRBV18 and TRBJ2-7; TRBD2 agrees at 9 bases. Germline CDR1 reads KGHSH; CDR2 reads LQKENI. The J segment lost 6 bases and the V segment lost 0 bases, leaving 12 bases of the junction unmatched. The CDR3 extends over 17 amino acids. The chain's CDR3 is CASSPPQSAGGPSEQYV. CDR3 bases: TGTGCCAGCTCACCACCGCAATCAGCGGGAGGCCCGTCCGAGCAGTACGTC.

The rearrangement links TRBV5-1 to TRBJ1-1, with D unresolved. The CDR3 runs to 13 residues. CDR1 SGHRS and CDR2 YFSETQ come from the germline V gene. V was pared by 0 bases and J by 1 base, with 4 bases between. CDR3 nucleotide sequence: TGCGCCAGCAGCTTGGCCCAGAACACTGAAGCTTTCTTT. Translating it yields CASSLAQNTEAFF.

The chain carries TRBV14 and TRBJ1-5, with 8 bases that match TRBD1. Germline assignment: CDR1 SGHDN and CDR2 FVKESK. The CDR3 extends over 16 amino acids. V shed 0 bases and J 7 bases; nucleotides not matched to a gene: 8. The CDR3 bases are TGTGCCAGCAGCCAAGAGGACAGGGCCCCCTTCCAGCCCCAGCATTTT. Its translation: CASSQEDRAPFQPQHF. The whole variable domain, filled in from reference TRBV14 and TRBJ1-5, reads EAGVTQFPSHSVIEKGQTVTLRCDPISGHDNLYWYRRVMGKEIKFLLHFVKESKQDESGMPNNRFLAERTGGTYSTLKVQPAELEDSGVYFCASSQEDRAPFQPQHFGDGTRLSIL.

This clone was recorded a few times. The chain uses TRBV11-2 and TRBJ2-5, with 9 positions matching TRBD2. V dropped 1 base and J dropped 5; count of bases not matched to a gene: 14. Germline CDR1 and CDR2: SGHAT and FQNNGV. The CDR3 is made up of 18 amino acids. The CDR3 is CASSLGLTSGKGSETQYF. CDR3 DNA sequence: TGTGCCAGCAGCTTAGGGTTGACTAGCGGAAAAGGATCCGAGACCCAGTACTTC.

This chain uses TRBV19 with TRBJ1-1; D may be TRBD1 (6 bases). Germline V CDR1 and CDR2: LNHDA, SQIVND (reference sequence). The ends were cut back, 3 bases at V and 5 bases at J, with 10 bases in the middle. CDR3 size: 13 residues. CDR3 bases: TGTGCCAGTAGTATGCAGGGGTGGACTGAAGCTTTCTTT. This sequence encodes CASSMQGWTEAFF. The whole variable domain, remainder taken from reference TRBV19 and TRBJ1-1, is DGGITQSPKYLFRKEGQNVTLSCEQNLNHDAMYWYRQDPGQGLRLIYYSQIVNDFQKGDIAEGYSVSREKKESFPLTVTSAQKNPTAFYLCASSMQGWTEAFFGQGTRLTVV.

This clone was seen more than once but under ten times. The chain joins TRBV12-2 to TRBJ1-1; the table gives TRBD1 as D, unverified against the DNA. TRBV12-2 is a pseudogene segment. This CDR3 has 15 amino acids. CDR3 DNA: TGTGCAAGTCGCCCGACGGGACAGATGAACACTGAAGCTTTCTTT. Translation gives CASRPTGQMNTEAFF.

The CDR3 region is CAISESGLRTLLDEQFF. The CDR3, as DNA: TGTGCCATCAGTGAGTCGGGATTGAGGACTCTCCTAGATGAGCAGTTCTTC. The genes are TRBV10-3 and TRBJ2-1; weak D call: TRBD2 (5 bases). CDR1 and CDR2 (germline): ENHRY, SYGVKD. This CDR3 region has 17 residues. V was pared by 0 bases and J by 8 bases, with 20 bases between.

V gene TRBV6-1 combines with J gene TRBJ2-5, with 7 positions matching TRBD1. The better agreement between TRBJ2-7 and the DNA end casts doubt on the J call. This CDR3 has 15 amino acids. CDR1 MNHNS and CDR2 SASEGT come from the germline V gene. CDR3 nucleotide sequence: TGTGCCAGCAGTGCTACCACCGGGACAGCCTACGAGCAGTACTTC. Translation gives CASSATTGTAYEQYF.

This sequence joins TRBV7-3 and TRBJ2-2; D not resolved. V dropped 2 bases and J dropped 5 bases, with 6 bases sitting between them. The germline CDR1 and CDR2 sequences are SGHTA and FQGTGA. The CDR3 runs to 13 residues. The CDR3 coding sequence is TGTGCCAGCAGCTTATCCACTACCGGGGAGCTGTTTTTT. Protein: CASSLSTTGELFF.